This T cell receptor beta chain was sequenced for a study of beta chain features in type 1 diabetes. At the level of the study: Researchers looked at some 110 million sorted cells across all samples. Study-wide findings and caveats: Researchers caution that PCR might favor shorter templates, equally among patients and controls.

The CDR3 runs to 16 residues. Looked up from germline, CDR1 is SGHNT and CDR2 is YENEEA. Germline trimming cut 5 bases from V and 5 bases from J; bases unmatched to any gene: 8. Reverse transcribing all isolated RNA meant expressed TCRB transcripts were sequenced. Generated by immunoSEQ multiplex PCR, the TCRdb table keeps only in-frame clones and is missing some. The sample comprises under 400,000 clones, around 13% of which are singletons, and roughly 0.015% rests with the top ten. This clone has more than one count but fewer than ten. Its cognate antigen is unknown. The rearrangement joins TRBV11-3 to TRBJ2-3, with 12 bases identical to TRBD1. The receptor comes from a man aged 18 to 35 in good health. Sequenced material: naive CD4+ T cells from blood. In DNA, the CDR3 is TGTGCCAGCAGCGGGGGACAGGGGGCGAGTAGAGATACGCAGTATTTT. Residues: CASSGGQGASRDTQYF. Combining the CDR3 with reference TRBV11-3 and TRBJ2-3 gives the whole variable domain EAGVVQSPRYKIIEKKQPVAFWCNPISGHNTLYWYLQNLGQGPELLIRYENEEAVDDSQLPKDRFSAERLKGVDSTLKIQPAELGDSAVYLCASSGGQGASRDTQYFGPGTRLTVL.